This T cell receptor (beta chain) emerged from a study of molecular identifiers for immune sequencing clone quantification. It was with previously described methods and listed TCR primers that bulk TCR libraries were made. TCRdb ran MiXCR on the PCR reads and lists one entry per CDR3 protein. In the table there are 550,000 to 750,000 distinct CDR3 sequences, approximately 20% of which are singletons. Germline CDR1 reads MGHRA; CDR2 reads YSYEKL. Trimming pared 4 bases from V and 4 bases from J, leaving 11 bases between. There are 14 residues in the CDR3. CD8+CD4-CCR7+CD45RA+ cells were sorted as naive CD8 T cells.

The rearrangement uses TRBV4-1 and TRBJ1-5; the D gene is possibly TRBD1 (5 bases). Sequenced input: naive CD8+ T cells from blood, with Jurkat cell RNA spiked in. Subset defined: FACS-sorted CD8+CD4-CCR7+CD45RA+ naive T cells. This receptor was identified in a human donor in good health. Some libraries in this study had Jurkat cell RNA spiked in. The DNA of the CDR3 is TGCGCCAGCAGCCGCCTGGGGGGGAATCAGCCCCAGCATTTT. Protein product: CASSRLGGNQPQHF.